This section outlines one T cell receptor beta chain sequence together with its context. No antigen is known for it. This entry belongs to a study of radiation and T cells in renal cell carcinoma. Time point described: blood 2 weeks post-SBRT. The sample's treatment: 15 Gy SBRT to primary tumor, nephrectomy 4 weeks later. The method was immunoSEQ multiplex PCR; TCRdb's version includes in-frame clones alone and lacks a portion of them. The data hold about 49,000 clones, with 75% to 90% observed a single time. This CDR3 is 13 amino acids long. Germline V lookup: CDR1 MDHEN, CDR2 SYDVKM. The V end was cut by 6 bases, the J end by 6 bases, with 14 bases between. Findings and limits, study-wide: From baseline, blood top tumor clonotypes peaked at 2 weeks post-radiation.

The receptor was derived from a woman in her 70s with renal cell carcinoma. The source material was blood, sampled from a patient whose treatment included radiotherapy and nephrectomy. This rearrangement joins TRBV28 to TRBJ1-2, with D tentatively TRBD1 (5 bases). CDR3 sequence: CASRPRGWDGYTF. CDR3 coding DNA: TGTGCCAGCAGACCCCGGGGGTGGGATGGCTACACCTTC.